A single sample is the source of the 24 T cell receptor beta chains below, sequenced in a study of monozygotic twins with inflammatory bowel disease. TCRdb reanalyzed the 5' RACE reads, giving one entry per CDR3 protein sequence and no DNA. This sample contains approximately 390,000 distinct CDR3 sequences. The sequenced sample consisted of blood. These receptors were taken from a human donor with ulcerative colitis or Crohn's disease, or a healthy co-twin of an affected twin (not recorded which).

V and J are TRBV20-1 and TRBJ2-3; the TCRdb D gene call, TRBD2, has no DNA to confirm it. CDR1 is DFQATT, CDR2 SNEGSKA, per germline (reference sequence). The CDR3 is made up of 13 amino acids. This CDR3 reads CSAGLAETDTQYF.

The gene calls are TRBV5-1 and TRBJ1-2; with no DNA, the TCRdb D assignment of TRBD1 cannot be verified. The CDR3 consists of 14 residues. CDR1 and CDR2 (germline): SGHRS, YFSETQ. The CDR3 region is CASSDGQGARGYTF.

The rearrangement uses TRBV18 and TRBJ1-1; the D gene TCRdb calls, TRBD1, cannot be checked with no DNA. CDR1 and CDR2 from the germline V gene are KGHSH and LQKENI. The CDR3 totals 16 residues. Here the CDR3 reads CASSPRTGQVNTEAFF.

The rearrangement joins TRBV20-1 to TRBJ2-4; TCRdb indicates TRBD1, and absent DNA this call remains unverified. Germline V gene sequence: CDR1 DFQATT, CDR2 SNEGSKA (reference sequence). This CDR3 region has 16 residues. The CDR3: CSAKAPGQQPLNIQYF.

The chain joins TRBV29-1 to TRBJ2-3; the TCRdb call, TRBD2, lacks DNA for checking. Germline V gene data show CDR1 as SQVTM and CDR2 as ANQGSEA. The CDR3 length is 14 residues. CDR3 loop: CSVEARERTDTQYF.

This sequence joins TRBV5-6 and TRBJ1-5; TCRdb picks TRBD1, but there is no DNA to check that call. Germline values: CDR1 SGHDT, CDR2 YYEEEE. The CDR3 is made up of 16 amino acids. This chain's CDR3 is CASSLAGQPSNQPQHF. The variable domain in full, completed from reference TRBV5-6 and TRBJ1-5, reads DAGVTQSPTHLIKTRGQQVTLRCSPKSGHDTVSWYQQALGQGPQFIFQYYEEEERQRGNFPDRFSGHQFPNYSSELNVNALLLGDSALYLCASSLAGQPSNQPQHFGDGTRLSIL.

This chain links TRBV4-1 with TRBJ1-1; there is no DNA to check the TCRdb D call of TRBD1. Looked up from germline, CDR1 is MGHRA and CDR2 is YSYEKL. The CDR3 sequence is 16 residues long. CDR3 amino acids: CASSKLLAPGPGGAFF.

This rearrangement joins TRBV11-3 to TRBJ2-3; TCRdb picks TRBD1, but there is no DNA to check that call. This CDR3 is 14 amino acids long. CDR1 is SGHNT and CDR2 is YENEEA in the germline V gene. The CDR3 loop is CASSFQGSEDTQYF.

V and J are TRBV20-1 and TRBJ2-3; TCRdb selects TRBD1, and the lack of DNA leaves this call unchecked. The CDR3 is 12 residues long. Germline loops: CDR1 DFQATT, CDR2 SNEGSKA (reference sequence). CDR3 loop: CSADREADTQYF.

The chain carries TRBV29-1 and TRBJ2-7. This CDR3 is 12 amino acids long. CDR1 is SQVTM, CDR2 ANQGSEA, per germline. The CDR3 loop is CSVFLGGYEQYF.

The gene calls are TRBV4-3 and TRBJ2-1; the D call from TCRdb, TRBD1, cannot be confirmed without DNA. This CDR3 has 18 residues. The germline CDR1 and CDR2 sequences are LGHNA and YSLEER. The CDR3 is CASSQDPIDREAYNEQFF.

This chain uses TRBV28 with TRBJ2-2. Germline V gene data show CDR1 as MDHEN and CDR2 as SYDVKM. This CDR3 contains 13 residues. Here the CDR3 reads CASSLLGTGELFF.

This sequence joins TRBV7-2 and TRBJ2-1; TCRdb gives TRBD2 as the D gene, but with no DNA this cannot be confirmed. The germline CDR1 and CDR2 sequences are SGHTA and FQGNSA. CDR3 length: 16 residues. This chain's CDR3 is CASSLQSGRGLNEQFF.

This chain connects TRBV5-8 to TRBJ2-7; the D call from TCRdb, TRBD1, cannot be confirmed without DNA. Germline CDR1 reads SGHTS; CDR2 reads YDEGEE. The CDR3 is 15 residues long. Here the CDR3 reads CASSHHTGSTDEQYF.

The rearrangement uses TRBV5-4 and TRBJ2-1; TCRdb's assignment of TRBD1 cannot be checked, as there is no DNA. Looked up from germline, CDR1 is SGHNT and CDR2 is YYREEE (reference sequence). CDR3 length: 13 residues. CDR3 amino acids: CAMRGERFNEQFF.

This sequence joins TRBV5-1 and TRBJ1-2. Germline assignment: CDR1 SGHRS and CDR2 YFSETQ. There are 15 residues in the CDR3. Here the CDR3 reads CASSPSRGSNYGYTF. The full variable domain, with the rest looked up from reference TRBV5-1 and TRBJ1-2, is KAGVTQTPRYLIKTRGQQVTLSCSPISGHRSVSWYQQTPGQGLQFLFEYFSETQRNKGNFPGRFSGRQFSNSRSEMNVSTLELGDSALYLCASSPSRGSNYGYTFGSGTRLTVV.

V is TRBV5-1 and J is TRBJ2-1; the TCRdb D gene call, TRBD2, has no DNA to confirm it. The CDR3 totals 18 residues. Looked up from germline, CDR1 is SGHRS and CDR2 is YFSETQ. The CDR3 loop reads CASSFRSGLAGSYNEQFF.

The V and J genes are TRBV29-1 and TRBJ2-4; the TCRdb D gene call, TRBD1, has no DNA to confirm it. Germline CDR1 SQVTM, CDR2 ANQGSEA. The CDR3 runs to 13 residues. Here the CDR3 reads CSAESRTANIQYF.

The chain uses TRBV30 and TRBJ2-1. CDR1 and CDR2 from the germline V gene are GTSNPN and SVGIG (reference sequence). This CDR3 is built from 13 residues. The CDR3 loop is CAWSGSSYNEQFF.

The V gene is TRBV7-2, the J gene TRBJ2-3; absent DNA, TCRdb's TRBD2 call cannot be checked. Germline assignment: CDR1 SGHTA and CDR2 FQGNSA. This CDR3 is built from 15 residues. CDR3 residues: CASSLGTSGTDTQYF.

The gene calls are TRBV3-1 and TRBJ2-3; the TRBD2 assignment by TCRdb is unverifiable without DNA. The CDR3 covers 13 residues. CDR1 is LGHDT, CDR2 YNNKEL, per germline (reference sequence). CDR3 residues: CASSPGGRDTQYF.

The V gene is TRBV11-2, the J gene TRBJ2-2; TCRdb lists TRBD2, though no DNA is available to test this call. Germline V CDR1 and CDR2: SGHAT, FQNNGV. The CDR3 contains 20 residues. The CDR3 spells CASSLGPGLAGGPRTGELFF. Complete variable domain (other parts from reference TRBV11-2 and TRBJ2-2): EAGVAQSPRYKIIEKRQSVAFWCNPISGHATLYWYQQILGQGPKLLIQFQNNGVVDDSQLPKDRFSAERLKGVDSTLKIQPAKLEDSAVYLCASSLGPGLAGGPRTGELFFGEGSRLTVL.

The V and J genes are TRBV5-1 and TRBJ1-1; the TCRdb call, TRBD1, lacks DNA for checking. This CDR3 has 15 amino acids. Germline CDR1 reads SGHRS; CDR2 reads YFSETQ. The CDR3 loop reads CASSERQGMNTEAFF.

The gene calls are TRBV7-9 and TRBJ2-3; TCRdb reports TRBD1, a call that lacks DNA to check it against. Germline CDR1 and CDR2: SEHNR and FQNEAQ (reference sequence). CDR3 length: 16 amino acids. CDR3 loop: CASSLDRDRGADTQYF.